The clone carrying this T cell receptor (beta chain) was found a few times. This entry is derived from a study of T cells in tumors after PD-1 blockade. Assay: immunoSEQ multiplex PCR; the TCRdb copy retains only in-frame clones and omits some. Of 5,500 to 6,500 clones in the sample, around 83% were seen once. Sequenced material: PBMCs, taken after anti-PD-1 therapy. The receptor comes from a human donor with advanced basal cell or squamous cell carcinoma (not recorded which).

DNA for the CDR3: TGTGCCAGCAGCTTAGCGGGACGGGGTATGACTGAAGCTTTCTTT. This sequence encodes CASSLAGRGMTEAFF. This chain links TRBV11-3 with TRBJ1-1, with D tentatively TRBD1 (5 bases). The CDR3 consists of 15 residues. CDR1 is SGHNT, CDR2 YENEEA, per germline. Trimming took off 1 base at V and 5 bases at J, with 14 bases between the two ends.